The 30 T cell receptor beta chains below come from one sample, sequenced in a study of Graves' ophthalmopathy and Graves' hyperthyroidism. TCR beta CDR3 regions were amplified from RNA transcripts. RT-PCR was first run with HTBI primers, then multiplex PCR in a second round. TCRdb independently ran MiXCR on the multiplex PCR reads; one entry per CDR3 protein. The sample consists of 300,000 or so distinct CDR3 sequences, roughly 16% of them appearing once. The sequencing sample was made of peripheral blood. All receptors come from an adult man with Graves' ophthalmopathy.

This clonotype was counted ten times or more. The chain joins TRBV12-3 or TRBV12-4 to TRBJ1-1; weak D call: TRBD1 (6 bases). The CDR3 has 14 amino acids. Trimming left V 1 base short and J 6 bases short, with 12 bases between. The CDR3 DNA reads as TGTGCCAGCAGTTTAGGGACAGAGGCCCCTGAAGCTTTCTTT. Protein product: CASSLGTEAPEAFF.

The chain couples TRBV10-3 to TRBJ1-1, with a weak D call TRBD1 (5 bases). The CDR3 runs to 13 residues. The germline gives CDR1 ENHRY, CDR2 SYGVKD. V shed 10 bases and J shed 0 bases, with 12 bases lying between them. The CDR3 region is CASIQVLNTEAFF. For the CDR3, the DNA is TGTGCCAGCATACAGGTTTTGAACACTGAAGCTTTCTTT.

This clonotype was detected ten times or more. CDR3 bases: TGCAGTGCTAGTTGGGGACAGCAATACACTGAAGCTTTCTTT. It codes for CSASWGQQYTEAFF. The genes are TRBV20-1 and TRBJ1-1, with 7 nucleotides matching TRBD1. The CDR3 has 14 amino acids. Germline loops: CDR1 DFQATT, CDR2 SNEGSKA (reference sequence). The J segment lost 3 bases and the V segment lost 3 bases, leaving 7 bases of the junction unmatched.

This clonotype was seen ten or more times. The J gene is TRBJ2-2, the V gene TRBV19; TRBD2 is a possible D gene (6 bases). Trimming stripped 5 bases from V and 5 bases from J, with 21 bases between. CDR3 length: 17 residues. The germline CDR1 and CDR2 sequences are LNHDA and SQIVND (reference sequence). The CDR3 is CASSPQRQIRGTGELFF. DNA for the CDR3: TGTGCCAGTAGTCCCCAGAGACAGATCCGGGGGACCGGGGAGCTGTTTTTT.

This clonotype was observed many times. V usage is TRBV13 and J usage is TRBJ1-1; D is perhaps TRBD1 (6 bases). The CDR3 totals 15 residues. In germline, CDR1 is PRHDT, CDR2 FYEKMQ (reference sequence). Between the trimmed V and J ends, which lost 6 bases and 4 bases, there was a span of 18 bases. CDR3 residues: CASRQYGGQTTEAFF. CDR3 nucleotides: TGTGCCAGCAGACAATATGGGGGGCAGACCACTGAAGCTTTCTTT.

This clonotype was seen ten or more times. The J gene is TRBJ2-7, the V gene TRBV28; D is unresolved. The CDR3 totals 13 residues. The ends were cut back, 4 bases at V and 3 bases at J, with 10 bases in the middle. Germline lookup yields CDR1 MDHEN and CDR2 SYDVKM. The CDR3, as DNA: TGTGCCAGCAGTTCCTCTCCGCGCTACGAGCAGTACTTC. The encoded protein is CASSSSPRYEQYF.

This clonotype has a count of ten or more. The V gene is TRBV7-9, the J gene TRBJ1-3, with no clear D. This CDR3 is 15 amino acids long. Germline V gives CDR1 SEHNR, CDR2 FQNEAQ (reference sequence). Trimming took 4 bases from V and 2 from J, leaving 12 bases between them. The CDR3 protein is CASSWRAGTGNTIYF. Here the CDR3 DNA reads TGTGCCAGCAGCTGGAGGGCAGGAACTGGAAACACCATATATTTT.

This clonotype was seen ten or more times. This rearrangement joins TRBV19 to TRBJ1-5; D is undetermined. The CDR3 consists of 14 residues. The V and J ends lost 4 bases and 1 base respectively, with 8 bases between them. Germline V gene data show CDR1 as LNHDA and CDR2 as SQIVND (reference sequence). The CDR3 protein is CASSNRESNQPQHF. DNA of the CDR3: TGTGCCAGTAGTAACCGGGAGAGCAATCAGCCCCAGCATTTT.

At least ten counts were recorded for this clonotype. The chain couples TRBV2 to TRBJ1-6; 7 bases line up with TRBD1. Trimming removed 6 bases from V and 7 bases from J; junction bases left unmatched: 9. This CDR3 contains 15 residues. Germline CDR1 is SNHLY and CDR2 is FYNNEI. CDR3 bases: TGTGCCAGCAGGCAAGCGGACAGGCAAAATTCACCCCTCCACTTT. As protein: CASRQADRQNSPLHF. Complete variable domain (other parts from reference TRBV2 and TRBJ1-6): EPEVTQTPSHQVTQMGQEVILRCVPISNHLYFYWYRQILGQKVEFLVSFYNNEISEKSEIFDDQFSVERPDGSNFTLKIRSTKLEDSAMYFCASRQADRQNSPLHFGNGTRLTVT.

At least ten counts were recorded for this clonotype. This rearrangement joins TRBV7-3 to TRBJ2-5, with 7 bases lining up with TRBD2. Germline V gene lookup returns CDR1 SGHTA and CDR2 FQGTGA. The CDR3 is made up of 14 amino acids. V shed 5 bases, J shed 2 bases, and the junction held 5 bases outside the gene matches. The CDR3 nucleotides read TGTGCCAGCAGCGTGGGGGGAGGGCAAGAGACCCAGTACTTC. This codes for CASSVGGGQETQYF. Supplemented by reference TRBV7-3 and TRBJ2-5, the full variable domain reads GAGVSQTPSNKVTEKGKYVELRCDPISGHTALYWYRQSLGQGPEFLIYFQGTGAADDSGLPNDRFFAVRPEGSVSTLKIQRTERGDSAVYLCASSVGGGQETQYFGPGTRLLVL.

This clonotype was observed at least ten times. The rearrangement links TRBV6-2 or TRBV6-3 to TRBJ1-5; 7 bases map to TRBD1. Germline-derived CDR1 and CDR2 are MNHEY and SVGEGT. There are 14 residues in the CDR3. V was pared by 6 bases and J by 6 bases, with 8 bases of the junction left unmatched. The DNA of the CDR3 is TGTGCCAGCAGCTACCACAGGGGCGGTCAGCCCCAGCATTTT. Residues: CASSYHRGGQPQHF.

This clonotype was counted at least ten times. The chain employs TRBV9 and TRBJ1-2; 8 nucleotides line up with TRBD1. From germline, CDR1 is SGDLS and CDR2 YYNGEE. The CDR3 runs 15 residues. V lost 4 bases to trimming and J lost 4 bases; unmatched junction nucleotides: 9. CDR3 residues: CASSSGVGTGYGYTF. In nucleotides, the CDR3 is TGTGCCAGCAGCTCAGGAGTGGGGACAGGCTATGGCTACACCTTC.

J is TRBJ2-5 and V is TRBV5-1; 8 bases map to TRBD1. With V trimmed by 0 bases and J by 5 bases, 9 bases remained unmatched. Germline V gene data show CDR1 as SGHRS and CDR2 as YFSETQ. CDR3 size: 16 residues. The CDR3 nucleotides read TGCGCCAGCAGCTTGGTCAGGGGACAGGTGGAGGAGACCCAGTACTTC. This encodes CASSLVRGQVEETQYF. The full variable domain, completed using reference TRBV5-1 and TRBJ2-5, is KAGVTQTPRYLIKTRGQQVTLSCSPISGHRSVSWYQQTPGQGLQFLFEYFSETQRNKGNFPGRFSGRQFSNSRSEMNVSTLELGDSALYLCASSLVRGQVEETQYFGPGTRLLVL.

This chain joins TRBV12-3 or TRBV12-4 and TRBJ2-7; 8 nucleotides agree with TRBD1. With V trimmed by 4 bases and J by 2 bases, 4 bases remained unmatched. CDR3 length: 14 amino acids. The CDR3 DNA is TGTGCCAGCAGTTGGGGACAGGTAACCTACGAGCAGTACTTC. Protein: CASSWGQVTYEQYF.

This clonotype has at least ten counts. The CDR3, as DNA: TGTGCCACCAGTGATTTGCGGCCCCCGTTCCGGGCTTTCTTT. Protein sequence: CATSDLRPPFRAFF. The V and J genes are TRBV24-1 and TRBJ1-1, with no clear D. The CDR3 totals 14 residues. Germline CDR1 is KGHDR and CDR2 is SFDVKD. Trimming shortened V by 0 bases and J by 11 bases, and 15 bases separated the two germline ends.

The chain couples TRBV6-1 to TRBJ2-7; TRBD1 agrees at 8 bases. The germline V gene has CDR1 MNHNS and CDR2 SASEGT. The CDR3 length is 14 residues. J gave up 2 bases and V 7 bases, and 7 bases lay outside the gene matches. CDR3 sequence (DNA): TGTGCCAGCATGTGGGACAGGAGGACCTACGAGCAGTACTTC. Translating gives CASMWDRRTYEQYF.

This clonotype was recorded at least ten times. In nucleotides, the CDR3 is TGTGCCAGCGATGACGGATCGAACACCGGGGAGCTGTTTTTT. It is translated as CASDDGSNTGELFF. This chain joins TRBV12-3 or TRBV12-4 and TRBJ2-2; D remains ambiguous. V dropped 8 bases and J dropped 0 bases, with 10 bases sitting between them. The CDR3 has 14 amino acids.

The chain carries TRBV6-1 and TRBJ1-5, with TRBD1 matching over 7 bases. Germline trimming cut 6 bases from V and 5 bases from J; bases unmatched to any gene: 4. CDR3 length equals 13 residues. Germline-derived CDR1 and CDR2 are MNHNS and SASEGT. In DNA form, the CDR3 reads TGTGCCAGCAGACGGACAGGCCATCAGCCCCAGCATTTT. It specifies CASRRTGHQPQHF.

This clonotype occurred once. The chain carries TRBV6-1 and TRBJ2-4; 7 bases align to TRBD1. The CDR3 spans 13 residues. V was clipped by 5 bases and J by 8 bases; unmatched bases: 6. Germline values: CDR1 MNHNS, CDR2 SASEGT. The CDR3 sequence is CASSTTGVYIQYF. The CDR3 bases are TGTGCCAGCAGTACCACAGGGGTTTACATTCAGTACTTC.

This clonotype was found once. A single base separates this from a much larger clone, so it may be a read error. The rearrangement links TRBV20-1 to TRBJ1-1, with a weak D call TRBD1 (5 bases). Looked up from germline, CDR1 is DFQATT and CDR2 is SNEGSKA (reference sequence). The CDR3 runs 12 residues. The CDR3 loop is CGAELGGFEAFF. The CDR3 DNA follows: TGCGGTGCCGAGCTTGGGGGTTTCGAAGCTTTCTTT.

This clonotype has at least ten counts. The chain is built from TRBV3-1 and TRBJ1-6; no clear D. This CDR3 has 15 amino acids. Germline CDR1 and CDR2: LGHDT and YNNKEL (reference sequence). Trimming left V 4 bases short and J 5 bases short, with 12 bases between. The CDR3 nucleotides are TGTGCCAGCAGCCCGAAGACACCGAATAATTCACCCCTCCACTTT. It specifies CASSPKTPNNSPLHF.

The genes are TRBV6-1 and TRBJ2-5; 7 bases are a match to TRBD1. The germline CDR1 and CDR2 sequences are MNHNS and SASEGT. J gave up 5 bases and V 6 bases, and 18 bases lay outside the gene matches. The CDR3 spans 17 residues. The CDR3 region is CASSPLPLTRGHETQYF. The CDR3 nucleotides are TGTGCCAGCAGCCCGTTGCCCCTTACGAGGGGGCATGAGACCCAGTACTTC.

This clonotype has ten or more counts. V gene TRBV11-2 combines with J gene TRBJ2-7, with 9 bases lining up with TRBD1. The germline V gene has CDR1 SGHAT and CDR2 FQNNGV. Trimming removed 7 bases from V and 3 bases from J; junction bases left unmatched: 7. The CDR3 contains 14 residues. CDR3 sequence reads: CASTNRGLDYEQYF. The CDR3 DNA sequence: TGTGCCAGCACGAACAGGGGGCTCGACTACGAGCAGTACTTC.

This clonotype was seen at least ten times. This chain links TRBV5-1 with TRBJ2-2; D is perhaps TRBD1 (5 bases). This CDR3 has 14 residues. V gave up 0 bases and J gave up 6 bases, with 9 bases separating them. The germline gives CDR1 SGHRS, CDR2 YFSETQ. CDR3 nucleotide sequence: TGCGCCAGCAGCTTGGCAGGGATCGCCGGGGAGCTGTTTTTT. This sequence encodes CASSLAGIAGELFF.

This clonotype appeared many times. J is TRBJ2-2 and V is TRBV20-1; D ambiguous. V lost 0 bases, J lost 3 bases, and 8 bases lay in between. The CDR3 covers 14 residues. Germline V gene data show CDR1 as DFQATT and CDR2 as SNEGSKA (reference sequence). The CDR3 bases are TGCAGTGCTAGAGACGTCTCCTACACCGGGGAGCTGTTTTTT. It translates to CSARDVSYTGELFF.

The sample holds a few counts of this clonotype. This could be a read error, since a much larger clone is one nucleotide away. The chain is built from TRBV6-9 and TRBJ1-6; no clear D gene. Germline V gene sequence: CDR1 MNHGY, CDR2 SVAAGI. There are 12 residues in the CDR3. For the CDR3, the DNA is TGTGCCATCAGTTACTACACTGGACCCCTCCACTTT. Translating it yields CAISYYTGPLHF.

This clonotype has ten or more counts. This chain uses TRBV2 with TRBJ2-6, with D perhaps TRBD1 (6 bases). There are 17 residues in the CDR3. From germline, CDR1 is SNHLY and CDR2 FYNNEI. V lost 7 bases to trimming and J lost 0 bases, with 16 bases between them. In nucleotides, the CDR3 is TGTGCCAGCACTAGAGGGCAGGGGAGCTCTGGGGCCAACGTCCTGACTTTC. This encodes CASTRGQGSSGANVLTF.

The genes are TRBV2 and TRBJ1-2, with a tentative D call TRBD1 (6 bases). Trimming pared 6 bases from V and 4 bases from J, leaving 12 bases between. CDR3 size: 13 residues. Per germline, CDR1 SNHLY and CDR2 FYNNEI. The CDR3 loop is CASRKGVPYGYTF. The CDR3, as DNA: TGTGCCAGCAGGAAGGGGGTACCCTATGGCTACACCTTC.

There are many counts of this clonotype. CDR3 DNA sequence: TGTGCCAGCAGTTACTCTTCAGGGGGCGAAAACTATGGCTACACCTTC. Its translation: CASSYSSGGENYGYTF. This chain links TRBV6-5 with TRBJ1-2, with 8 bases lining up with TRBD1. Trimming cost V 0 bases and J 2 bases; bases outside gene matches: 5. Germline V gives CDR1 MNHEY, CDR2 SVGAGI. The CDR3 extends over 16 amino acids.

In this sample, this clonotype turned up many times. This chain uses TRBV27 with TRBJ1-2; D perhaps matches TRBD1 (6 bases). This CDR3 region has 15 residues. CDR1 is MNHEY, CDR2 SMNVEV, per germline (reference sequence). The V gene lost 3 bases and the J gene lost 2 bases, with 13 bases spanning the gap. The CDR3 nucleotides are TGTGCCAGCAGTTTGTCCGGCCAGGGGAACTATGGCTACACCTTC. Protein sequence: CASSLSGQGNYGYTF.